This T cell receptor beta chain was documented in a study of Ad26.COV2.S vaccination and SARS-CoV-2 variants. Study summary: Ad26.COV2.S, an intramuscular injection, was given once or twice 56 days apart.

Assay used: immunoSEQ multiplex PCR; TCRdb lists only in-frame clones, some missing. The repertoire consists of 300,000 to 350,000 clones, with less than 90% occurring once and the leading ten covering about 10%. About this clone: Its target is not known.

Findings and limits, study-wide: Across vaccine and placebo recipients, the breadth of non-spike TCRs was similar.

Documented treatment: roughly 20 received Ad26.COV2.S at low or high dose, single or two shots; about 5 received placebo; per-sample allocation not given. The samples were gathered on day 63 after the first injection of vaccine or placebo. The donor was a Boston adult aged 18-55 years. An Ad26 vector that expressed Wuhan-strain SARS-CoV-2 spike constituted the vaccine. The sample was peripheral blood, taken in a trial of Ad26.COV2.S vaccine versus placebo. This TCR was recovered from a person between 18 and 65 years old who received the Ad26.COV2.S COVID-19 vaccine or a placebo.

The CDR3 protein is CASSQGWSTTNEKLFF. DNA of the CDR3: TGTGCCAGCAGCCAAGGGTGGTCCACAACTAATGAAAAACTGTTTTTT. The genes are TRBV14 and TRBJ1-4; D unresolved. Germline V gives CDR1 SGHDN, CDR2 FVKESK. This CDR3 comprises 16 residues. Deletions cut 1 base from V and 0 bases from J, with 9 bases between.